This entry features one TCR beta chain sequence. The antigen is not known. A single base separates this from a much larger clone, so it may be a read error. The donors, aged roughly 6 to 90, were healthy Caucasians from Russia. Extraction yielded at least 5 micrograms of total RNA per sample. The data stem from a study of blood T cells in healthy people across ages. General study points: PBMC samples, being unsorted, prevented any conclusive comparison of naive and antigen-experienced cells.

A J-beta primer mix and a sample-barcoded 5' primer were used in a second PCR of roughly 7 to 12 cycles. Any given sample supplied a minimum of 3 million CDR3-containing paired-end reads. Via MiXCR, TCRdb re-called the 5' RACE reads, giving one row per CDR3 protein. The sample consists of about 680,000 distinct CDR3 sequences, around 49% of them appearing once. The sequence was obtained from a woman between 55 and 75 years old in good health. Sequencing input: blood.

The CDR3 loop is CSADAGTSGRDEQYF. CDR3 nucleotides: TGCAGTGCTGATGCCGGGACTAGCGGGAGAGATGAGCAGTACTTC. V is TRBV20-1 and J is TRBJ2-7; TRBD2 agrees at 14 bases. Germline loops: CDR1 DFQATT, CDR2 SNEGSKA (reference sequence). The CDR3 loop spans 15 amino acids. Trimming removed 5 bases from V and 7 bases from J; junction bases left unmatched: 10.